This TCR beta chain stems from a study of shared clonotypes between healthy human individuals. Method: immunoSEQ multiplex PCR; TCRdb's copy keeps in-frame clones and lacks some. This repertoire shows more than 400,000 clones, about 96% found once; its top ten account for about 0.064%. On this clone: Its target is not known.

CDR1 is SGHRS, CDR2 YFSETQ, per germline. The CDR3 sequence is 14 residues long. With 4 bases removed from V and 1 base from J, the gap between germline ends came to 11 bases. Findings and caveats of the study: A generally larger estimated richness was seen in naive subsets than in memory subsets.

The rearrangement uses TRBV5-1 and TRBJ2-5, with D unclear. Material for sequencing was naive CD4+ T cells sorted from blood. Subset: CD45RA+ positively selected. This TCR was recovered from a woman younger than 45 in good health. CDR3 residues: CASSKPPPQETQYF. CDR3 coding DNA: TGCGCCAGCAGCAAGCCTCCCCCCCAAGAGACCCAGTACTTC.